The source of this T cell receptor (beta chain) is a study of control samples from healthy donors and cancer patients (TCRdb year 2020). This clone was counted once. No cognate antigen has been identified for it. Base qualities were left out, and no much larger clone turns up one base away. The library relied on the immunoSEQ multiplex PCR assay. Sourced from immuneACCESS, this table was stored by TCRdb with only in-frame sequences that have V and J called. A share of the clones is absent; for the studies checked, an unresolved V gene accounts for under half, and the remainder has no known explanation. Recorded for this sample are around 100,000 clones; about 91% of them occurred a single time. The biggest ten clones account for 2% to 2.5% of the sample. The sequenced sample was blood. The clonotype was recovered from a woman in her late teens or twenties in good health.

The DNA is TGTGCCAGCTCGACAGGCTGGACCCAGTACTTC. Its protein reads: CASSTGWTQYF. The sequence is built from TRBV2 and TRBJ2-5; tentative D gene TRBD1, with 6 bases matching. V is pared back by 8 bases and J by 7 bases, with 11 bases lying between the germline termini. The CDR3 holds 11 amino acids from the cysteine to the phenylalanine. Of the read, only the CDR3 DNA is kept; its 33 bases are in frame from base 1. CDR1 and CDR2 were assigned from the germline V gene as SNHLY and FYNNEI.